The clone carrying this T cell receptor beta chain was observed a few times. Its antigen is still unknown. The sample belongs to a study of T cell responses to AZD1222 COVID-19 vaccine. Clones were read by immunoSEQ multiplex PCR, and TCRdb kept only the in-frame ones, dropping some. The sample has some 80,000 clones; more than 60% are singletons. General study results and limits: The breadth and depth of Spike-specific TCRs increased once two AZD1222 doses had been given. In a largely white British group with more females than males, clonal diversity was possibly underestimated. Among AZD1222 vaccinees, only five to seven were seropositive at baseline.

Trimming pared 5 bases from V and 2 bases from J, leaving 14 bases between. The CDR3 runs 15 residues. Germline V gene data show CDR1 as SGHTA and CDR2 as FQGNSA. The rearrangement uses TRBV7-2 and TRBJ2-3; possible D gene TRBD2, 5 bases. The material was peripheral blood, obtained 28 days after the second dose of the MenACWY control vaccine. The clonotype originates from an adult who received the MenACWY meningococcal vaccine as a control. The CDR3 DNA is TGTGCCAGCAGCCCCTGGACTTCCCACACAGATACGCAGTATTTT. Translation gives CASSPWTSHTDTQYF.